This T cell receptor beta chain is from a study of T cells in Graves' hyperthyroidism and ophthalmopathy. Researchers took RNA transcripts and amplified the TCR beta CDR3 regions from them. TCR CDR3 underwent first-round RT-PCR with the HTBI primer set. Using its own MiXCR run on the multiplex PCR reads, TCRdb lists one record per CDR3 protein. The data hold approximately 510,000 distinct CDR3 sequences, with around 50% observed a single time. This CDR3 comprises 14 residues. CDR1 MDHEN and CDR2 SYDVKM come from the germline V gene. After removal of 6 bases from V and 3 bases from J, the junction contained 7 bases not matched to a gene.

The source material was peripheral blood or thyroid tissue (not recorded which). The origin of this receptor is an adult woman with Graves' disease, either hyperthyroidism or ophthalmopathy (not recorded which). V gene TRBV28 combines with J gene TRBJ2-7; 8 bases map to TRBD2. The CDR3 DNA follows: TGTGCCAGCAGAGGAGCGGGAGACCTCTACGAGCAGTACTTC. Its translation is CASRGAGDLYEQYF.